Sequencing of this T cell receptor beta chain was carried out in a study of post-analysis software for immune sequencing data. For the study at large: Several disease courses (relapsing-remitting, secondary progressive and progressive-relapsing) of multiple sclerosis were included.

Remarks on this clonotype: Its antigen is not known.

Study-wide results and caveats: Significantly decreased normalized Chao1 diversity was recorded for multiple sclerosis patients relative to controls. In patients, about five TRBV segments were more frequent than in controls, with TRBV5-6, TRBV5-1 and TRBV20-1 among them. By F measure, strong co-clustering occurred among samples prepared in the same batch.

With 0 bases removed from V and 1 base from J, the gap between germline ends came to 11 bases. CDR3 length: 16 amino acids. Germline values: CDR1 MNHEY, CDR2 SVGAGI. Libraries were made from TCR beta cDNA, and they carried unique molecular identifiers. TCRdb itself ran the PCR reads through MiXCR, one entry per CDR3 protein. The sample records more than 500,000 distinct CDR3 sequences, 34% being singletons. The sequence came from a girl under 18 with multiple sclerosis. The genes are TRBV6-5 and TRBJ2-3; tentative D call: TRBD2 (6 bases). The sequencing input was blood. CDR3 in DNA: TGTGCCAGCAGTTACTCCGTCACGGGGGGCACAGATACGCAGTATTTT. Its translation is CASSYSVTGGTDTQYF.